The clone carrying this T cell receptor beta chain was detected many times. Its antigen is still unknown. This sample was included in a study of T cell repertoires in cytomegalovirus infection. On the study more broadly: From public TCR beta signatures came an indication of both CMV infection and matching HLA type. Study-wide results and limits: Using cumulative public TCR beta family frequency, the authors identified those who carried CMV together with the relevant HLA. HLA-C-restricted TCR beta clonotypes specific for CMV led the ex vivo response.

MiXCR was run by TCRdb on the reads, yielding one entry per CDR3 protein. Of about 190,000 distinct CDR3 sequences detected, 8.5% to 10% appear once; the ten largest clones hold roughly 5%. V gave up 5 bases and J gave up 2 bases, with 15 bases separating them. The V gene's germline CDR1 is SGHTA and CDR2 FQGNSA. The CDR3 runs 15 residues. Sequences were obtained from PBMCs. This receptor was taken from a human donor in good health (CMV status not recorded). Some clones in this sample may be carry-over from other donors' samples. The V and J genes are TRBV7-2 and TRBJ1-1, with D uncertain. The chain's CDR3 is CASSASTDPNTEAFF. The CDR3 region has the DNA TGTGCCAGCAGCGCCTCCACAGATCCCAACACTGAAGCTTTCTTT. The full variable domain, its missing parts supplied by reference TRBV7-2 and TRBJ1-1, is GAGVSQSPSNKVTEKGKDVELRCDPISGHTALYWYRQSLGQGLEFLIYFQGNSAPDKSGLPSDRFSAERTGGSVSTLTIQRTQQEDSAVYLCASSASTDPNTEAFFGQGTRLTVV.